These 10 T cell receptor beta chains were sequenced from one sample in a study of CD8+CD57+ T cells in acquired aplastic anemia. Genomic DNA acted as the template from which TCR beta VDJ combination and CDR3 sequence profiling were carried out. MiXCR, applied by TCRdb to the reads, yields one record per CDR3 protein. The table includes 150,000 to 200,000 distinct CDR3 sequences, around 40% detected once. Material: sorted CD4+, CD8+, or CD8+CD57+ T cells (not recorded which) from PBMCs. The receptors shown here come from a human donor in good health.

This sequence joins TRBV19 and TRBJ1-3; 10 nucleotides agree with TRBD1. This CDR3 region has 12 residues. The J segment lost 7 bases and the V segment lost 7 bases, leaving 1 base of the junction unmatched. Germline CDR1 and CDR2: LNHDA and SQIVND (reference sequence). The CDR3 coding sequence is TGTGCCAGTATGGACAGGGGGAACACCATATATTTT. Residues: CASMDRGNTIYF.

This clonotype occurred many times. The J gene is TRBJ2-7, the V gene TRBV11-3; D is ambiguous. The length of the CDR3 is 14 residues. Deletions cut 0 bases from V and 4 bases from J, with 10 bases between. Germline CDR1 SGHNT, CDR2 YENEEA. CDR3 nucleotide sequence: TGTGCCAGCAGCTTAGATCTTGACCTATACGAGCAGTACTTC. This encodes CASSLDLDLYEQYF.

This clonotype occurred a few times. This likely comes from a read error, as the CDR3 has no conserved phenylalanine or tryptophan at its end. The DNA for the CDR3 is TGTGCCAGCAGACCACAGGGGAACACCGGGGAGCTGTTTTCT. It translates to CASRPQGNTGELFS. The chain uses TRBV12-3 or TRBV12-4 and TRBJ2-2; D is possibly TRBD1 (6 bases). The V gene lost 6 bases and the J gene lost 1 base, with 9 bases spanning the gap. CDR3 length: 14 amino acids.

As to this clonotype: Germline and junction disagree at one end, which may indicate a read error. The chain has TRBV20-1 and TRBJ2-7; 7 positions match TRBD1. This CDR3 is 14 amino acids long. Per the germline V gene, CDR1 is DFQATT and CDR2 is SNEGSKA (reference sequence). CDR3 region: CSARVRDRAYEQYF. As DNA, the CDR3 is TGCAGTGCTAGAGTTCGGGACAGAGCCTACGAGCAGTACTTT.

This clonotype was seen more than once but under ten times. The chain joins TRBV29-1 to TRBJ1-2, with D perhaps TRBD1 (5 bases). The germline V gene has CDR1 SQVTM and CDR2 ANQGSEA. This CDR3 region has 11 residues. The ends were cut back, 8 bases at V and 5 bases at J, with 12 bases in the middle. The CDR3 nucleotides are TGCAGCAGCCTGACAGATTATGGCTACACCTTC. Its translation is CSSLTDYGYTF.

This clonotype appeared many times. The rearrangement uses TRBV10-3 and TRBJ1-1; TRBD1 matches at 9 bases. CDR1 ENHRY and CDR2 SYGVKD come from the germline V gene. V lost 8 bases, J lost 5 bases, and 3 bases stayed unmatched. There are 12 residues in the CDR3. CDR3: CAIQGQGTEAFF. The CDR3 DNA sequence: TGTGCCATCCAGGGACAGGGTACTGAAGCTTTCTTT.

The chain uses TRBV2 and TRBJ2-1; weak D call: TRBD2 (6 bases). Trimming removed 10 bases at V and 9 bases at J, with 16 bases between. CDR1 and CDR2 (germline): SNHLY, FYNNEI. CDR3 size: 12 residues. The chain's CDR3 is CATSMEGSEQFF. CDR3 nucleotide sequence: TGTGCCACCTCGATGGAGGGAAGTGAGCAGTTCTTC.

This clonotype was seen repeatedly, ten times or more. This chain connects TRBV6-6 to TRBJ1-5; no firm D call. Deletions cut 2 bases from V and 1 base from J, with 9 bases between. This CDR3 contains 15 residues. CDR1 is MNHNY and CDR2 is SVGAGI in the germline V gene (reference sequence). The CDR3 reads CASSYPAGSNQPQHF. In DNA, the CDR3 is TGTGCCAGCAGTTACCCGGCGGGAAGCAATCAGCCCCAGCATTTT.

There are a few counts of this clonotype. The chain has TRBV12-3 or TRBV12-4 and TRBJ2-1; the D gene is possibly TRBD2 (6 bases). Trimming left V 3 bases short and J 4 bases short, with 16 bases between. CDR3 length: 16 amino acids. The CDR3 reads CASSFFGDSPYNEQFF. The CDR3, as DNA: TGTGCCAGCAGTTTTTTCGGGGACTCCCCTTACAATGAGCAGTTCTTC.

This clonotype occurred a few times. The chain is built from TRBV29-1 and TRBJ2-7; a weak D match, TRBD2 (5 bases). Per the germline V gene, CDR1 is SQVTM and CDR2 is ANQGSEA. This CDR3 is built from 11 residues. Trimming shortened V by 4 bases and J by 5 bases, and 9 bases separated the two germline ends. CDR3 sequence reads: CSVGWEHEQYF. CDR3 DNA: TGCAGCGTTGGGTGGGAGCACGAGCAGTACTTC.